Described below is a single T cell receptor (beta chain) sequence and its context. What antigen it recognizes has not been identified. The CDR3 holds 16 amino acids from the cysteine to the phenylalanine. Only the CDR3 DNA is retained, 48 bases long and in frame from the first base. The germline V gene gives CDR1 as MRHNA and CDR2 as SNTAGT. Trimming costs V 7 bases and J 7 bases, and their ends lie 22 bases apart. The cohort comprised hundreds of healthy bone marrow donors. Cohort members were all nominally healthy when sampled, although unrecorded immune exposures were likely present. The donor tested CMV seronegative and was one of the 352 seronegative cohort members. A peripheral blood sample was collected from each donor, and TCR beta sequencing was performed on peripheral blood mononuclear cells. The Qiagen DNeasy Blood Extraction Kit was used to extract genomic DNA from the blood cell samples.

The sample is drawn from a study of cytomegalovirus exposure and HLA in healthy donors (dated by TCRdb to the late 2010s). At the level of the whole study: An earlier analysis of 587 of the donors reported 250 to 350 Gb of sequence data and approximately 110 million unique TCR beta sequences from 150 million to 200 million T cells. The T cell repertoires of about 700 subjects were profiled by immunosequencing and related to cytomegalovirus serostatus. Donor age, sex, ethnicity and CMV serostatus were compiled alongside the repertoire data. The number of donors typed differed by locus, with roughly 620-640 for A, B, C, DRB1 and DQB1, more than 500 for DQA1, over 600 for DPA1, and some 470 for DPB1. To predict cytomegalovirus infection status, the study combined high-throughput TCR immunosequencing, statistical association of individual TCRs with disease status, and machine learning. Among 350 to 400 genotyped donors of the cohort, an average of approximately 250,000 unique TCR beta nucleotide sequences were sequenced per donor, around 20% of them non-productive. About 5 DR-DQ haplotypes were handled as single units for association and clustering, since linkage in the cohort was strong. HLA typing covered class I and class II loci at four-digit resolution. In the later analysis, no new phenotypic data were used to find candidate immune exposures; instead, reliance was placed on TCR beta sequences and their occurrence across donors. Along with the approximately 700-subject first cohort, a separate validation cohort of over a hundred different subjects was used. In an earlier analysis of 587 of the donors, high-throughput TCR beta sequencing was used to judge whether each TCR beta V gene segment behaved as functional or pseudogenic. Of the approximately 400 genotyped donors, roughly 85% fell in the genetic ancestry cluster associated with self-reported Caucasian donors. Roughly 300 gigabases of sequencing data and approximately 85 million unique TCR sequences were included in an early release covering roughly 600 HLA-typed donors. In a later genetic analysis, genome-wide SNP genotypes for about three fifths of the roughly 670 donors were used, and that subset was treated as a discovery cohort. All discovery cohort repertoires had been generated using a single sequencing platform. The study aimed to test whether cataloging public T cell receptors could reveal signatures of past pathogen exposure. A later analysis re-examined previously published TCR beta repertoires from several hundred donors and added high-resolution HLA genotyping to investigate patterns of TCR occurrence. Broader findings and caveats from the paper: In a later analysis, the rate of TCR association differed among HLA loci, with DRB1 alleles having the most associated TCRs and HLA-C alleles having the fewest. For the cohort, immune exposure information was limited to CMV serostatus. In a later analysis, several top co-occurrence clusters were reported to appear linked to parvovirus B19, influenza, CMV and Epstein-Barr virus. The cohort was sequenced for TCR beta chains only, and without alpha or paired-chain data the features that could be detected were limited. A group of highly shared sequence variants was considered likely to be a technical artifact of the sequencing pipeline. A further reported finding was that TCR beta sequences accurately predicted the HLA-A and HLA-B alleles for most subjects in the first cohort. Over 15 rarely observed V segments, including chromosome 9 orphons, were excluded from the earlier analysis of about 610 of the donors because counts were too low. Compared with equally common non-associated chains, HLA-associated TCR beta chains in a later analysis were more clonally expanded and had lower generation probabilities. A few of the identified cytomegalovirus-associated TCR beta chains were confirmed in vitro to be specific for cytomegalovirus antigens. Most CMV-associated TCR beta chains appeared to be HLA-restricted in a later analysis, and the HLA associations seemed to be driven largely by CMV exposure. The authors suggested that the approach could potentially be generalized to other disease states and immunological phenotypes. Linkage disequilibrium might explain the correlated functional status among segregating V segments, but an unknown experimental factor could not be excluded. Because HLA typing was unavailable for some donors at each locus, only the typed subset was used in association tests. In an earlier analysis of fewer than 750 of the donors, most TCR beta V segments were observed in productive rearrangements about 87% or about 30% of the time, broadly matching IMGT annotations. Some IMGT-functional V segments, including TRBV6-2 and TRBV6-3, could not be distinguished by the 87-base-pair reads and were therefore excluded. Strong co-occurrence of HLA alleles, especially DR and DQ, made assigning TCR associations to individual alleles difficult. V-gene and J-gene trimming of TCR beta chains was associated with a missense DCLRE1C variant in a later genetic analysis, and the association was replicated in an independent cohort. A later analysis associated about 16,000 TCR beta sequences with specific HLA alleles at a false discovery rate of 0.05. Compared with the roughly 600-donor mean, donors in an Asian-associated ancestry cluster had fewer N-insertions in productive TCRs, according to a later genetic analysis. In both the original and validation cohorts, the classifier was reported to diagnose cytomegalovirus status with high specificity and sensitivity. Presence/absence analyses assumed roughly uniform sequencing depth across donors, an assumption that may not hold. The study gave a list of 150 to 200 TCR beta chains associated with cytomegalovirus. Most TCR sequences were observed very rarely across donors, whereas some public TCRs were present in many individuals.

The library was made by the immunoSEQ multiplex PCR assay. A mixture of 60 forward primers for TCR Vbeta segments and 13 reverse primers for TCR Jbeta segments was used in the multiplex PCR. The CDR3 region of rearranged TCR beta genes was amplified from genomic DNA by a multiplex PCR assay. The amplified TCR beta libraries were sequenced on the Illumina HiSeq System as 87-base-pair reads. The original pipeline was this. Across the roughly 670 repertoires, a later analysis counted 60 million to 90 million unique TCR beta chains, 9.5 million to 13 million of which were shared by at least two donors. Raw reads were error-corrected and collapsed into unique sequences by a nearest-neighbor algorithm in which closely related sequences were merged to remove PCR and sequencing errors. Alignment of CDR3 sequences to IMGT reference sequences was used to assign V, D and J gene segments. For a sequence to be retained, a match of at least six nucleotides to both a V gene segment and a J gene segment was required. A rearrangement counted as productive if the CDR3 had no stop codons and remained in frame with V and J, and every other rearrangement counted as non-productive. Following IMGT convention, CDR3 was defined as the stretch from the second conserved V-encoded cysteine to the conserved J-encoded phenylalanine. The earlier analysis of about 570 of the donors excluded any sequence lacking an unambiguous match to a single V gene segment. An earlier analysis of about 600 of the donors called V segments functional above 56.7% productive rearrangements and segregating when the between-donor standard deviation exceeded 5%. A statistical classification framework was built to diagnose cytomegalovirus status from the catalog of TCR beta chain sequences. In a later analysis, V and J genes were assigned by comparing TCR nucleotide sequences against IMGT/GENE-DB human TR gene sequences. In a later analysis, CDR3 sequences and most-parsimonious VDJ recombination scenarios were assigned using the TCRdist pipeline. A later analysis defined each TCR beta chain by its CDR3 amino acid sequence plus V-gene family, and excluded reads lacking a unique V-gene family. A later analysis removed 550 to 650 highly shared, low-generation-probability nucleotide sequences to deal with suspected cross-contamination and a sequencing artifact. In a later analysis, a clonal expansion index for each public chain was calculated from normalized within-repertoire ranks of inferred template counts. A later analysis computed generation probabilities with a VDJ recombination model fitted to out-of-frame rearrangements, and checked the results against IGoR. In a later analysis, hypergeometric tests were used to score TCR-TCR, TCR-HLA and TCR-CMV co-occurrence, with a repertoire-size bias correction applied to TCR pairs. To estimate false discovery rates, a later analysis permuted the HLA or CMV assignments 20 times. In a later analysis, co-occurring TCRs were grouped using DBSCAN, and TCRdist sequence similarity was added for clustering within HLA-allele-positive subsets. Co-occurrence clustering excluded repertoires with fewer than 30,000 or more than 120,000 public chains, plus five with anomalous nucleotide sharing. TCRdb stores this immuneACCESS table with in-frame sequences only. Part of the clones is absent; in the studies checked, under half of the shortfall reflects unresolved V genes, and no reason is known for the rest. V, J and clone size were drawn from that table, and D and trimming were deduced from the DNA. The sample's table lists a count of around 30,000 clones. The leading ten clones occupy 0.71% of the sample.

Recombination connected TRBV6-4 to TRBJ1-4; matching of 6 bases hints at TRBD1 as the D gene. Sequencing input: PBMCs. This receptor was taken from a man aged 25-40 years in good health and CMV-seronegative. This receptor has the CDR3 CASTRVGALAPEKLFF. The DNA sequence reads TGTGCCAGCACCAGAGTGGGGGCCCTCGCCCCTGAAAAACTGTTTTTT.